The 18 T cell receptor beta chains reported below all come from one sample, sequenced in a study of radiotherapy plus CTLA-4 blockade in lung cancer. Sequencing was performed with immunoSEQ multiplex PCR; in TCRdb, only in-frame clones are kept and a portion is missing. The table shows about 110,000 clones, with approximately 81% occurring only once. Sequenced here: peripheral blood, sampled from a patient treated with radiotherapy plus ipilimumab. Receptors were obtained from a human donor with non-small cell lung cancer that progressed on radiotherapy plus ipilimumab. Some clones in this sample may be carry-over from other donors' samples.

This clone showed up just a few times. Other DNA sequences in this specimen translate into the identical CDR3. The CDR3 here is CSGGGGQSGDETQYF. CDR3 coding DNA: TGCAGCGGGGGAGGGGGTCAGTCAGGGGATGAGACCCAGTACTTC. The rearrangement links TRBV29-1 to TRBJ2-5; possible D gene TRBD2, 7 bases. Trimming left V 7 bases short and J 5 bases short, with 23 bases between. The CDR3 extends over 15 amino acids. CDR1 SQVTM and CDR2 ANQGSEA come from the germline V gene.

The chain carries TRBV7-3 and TRBJ2-1, with 9 bases fitting TRBD2. The CDR3 length is 13 residues. V shed 4 bases, J shed 7 bases, and the junction held 2 bases outside the gene matches. Germline CDR1 reads SGHTA; CDR2 reads FQGTGA. Written as DNA, the CDR3 is TGTGCCAGCAGCTCGGGACTAGCAAATGAGCAGTTCTTC. It encodes CASSSGLANEQFF.

This CDR3 is CASSKVASGGTDTQYF. The CDR3 nucleotides read TGTGCCAGCAGCAAAGTGGCTAGCGGGGGAACAGATACGCAGTATTTT. This sequence joins TRBV21-1 and TRBJ2-3; the table's D call, TRBD2, has no DNA check behind it. TRBV21-1 is a documented pseudogene. The CDR3 runs to 16 residues.

This chain links TRBV2 with TRBJ2-3, with no clear D. Per germline, CDR1 SNHLY and CDR2 FYNNEI. CDR3 length: 11 amino acids. V was cut by 4 bases and J by 3 bases, with 2 bases left in between. CDR3 residues: CASSVTDTQYF. In DNA, the CDR3 is TGTGCCAGCAGTGTGACAGATACGCAGTATTTT.

The rearrangement links TRBV2 to TRBJ1-3, with D uncertain. The CDR3 is made up of 13 amino acids. The germline V and J ends were trimmed by 3 bases and 4 bases, with 7 bases remaining between them. CDR1 SNHLY and CDR2 FYNNEI come from the germline V gene. The CDR3 nucleotides read TGTGCCAGCAGTGATATGTGGGGAAACACCATATATTTT. Translating gives CASSDMWGNTIYF.

This clone was seen a single time. The gene calls are TRBV28 and TRBJ1-3; D may be TRBD1 (5 bases). The CDR3 consists of 13 residues. V was pared by 6 bases and J by 11 bases, with 17 bases between. Germline assignment: CDR1 MDHEN and CDR2 SYDVKM. CDR3 sequence: CASRIQAPFAIYF. The CDR3 DNA sequence: TGTGCCAGCAGGATACAGGCCCCGTTCGCCATATATTTT.

The rearrangement uses TRBV6-5 and TRBJ1-2; D might be TRBD1 (5 bases). V was pared by 1 base and J by 8 bases, with 14 bases between. The germline gives CDR1 MNHEY, CDR2 SVGAGI. The CDR3 consists of 14 residues. The CDR3 DNA reads TGTGCCAGCAGTTACTTAGCGGGGACGGGCGGCTACACCTTC. Residues: CASSYLAGTGGYTF.

The V gene is TRBV7-2, the J gene TRBJ2-7; no clear D. Germline V lookup: CDR1 SGHTA, CDR2 FQGNSA. Trimming shortened V by 1 base and J by 0 bases, and 7 bases separated the two germline ends. The CDR3 sequence is 14 residues long. The CDR3 DNA sequence: TGTGCCAGCAGCTTAGTGCGCAGCTCCTACGAGCAGTACTTC. Residues: CASSLVRSSYEQYF.

Here the CDR3 DNA reads TGCAGTGCCTTAGGACAGGCTGAAGCTTTCTTT. Its protein product is CSALGQAEAFF. The V call is TRBV20-1, the J call TRBJ1-1, with 7 bases fitting TRBD1. Germline V gene data show CDR1 as DFQATT and CDR2 as SNEGSKA (reference sequence). This CDR3 is 11 amino acids long. Trimming took 6 bases from V and 6 from J; bases not matched to a gene: 4.

J is TRBJ1-2 and V is TRBV7-6; TRBD1 matches at 12 bases. CDR1 is SGHVS and CDR2 is FNYEAQ in the germline V gene. J lost 7 bases, V lost 5 bases, and 5 bases had no gene match. There are 14 residues in the CDR3. The DNA for the CDR3 is TGTGCCAGCAGCCCCGGGACAGGGGGCATTGGCTACACCTTC. Translation: CASSPGTGGIGYTF.

With respect to this clone: Other nucleotide sequences from this sample produce the same CDR3. The chain uses TRBV5-1 and TRBJ1-6; D not resolved. V was clipped by 0 bases and J by 8 bases, with 6 bases between them. The CDR3 runs to 13 residues. Germline CDR1 and CDR2: SGHRS and YFSETQ. The CDR3 loop is CASSLAGYSPLHF. CDR3 nucleotides: TGCGCCAGCAGCTTGGCCGGATATTCACCCCTCCACTTT.

In its sample, this clone was seen a few times. This chain joins TRBV27 and TRBJ1-5; perhaps TRBD1 as D (6 bases). CDR1 and CDR2 (germline): MNHEY, SMNVEV (reference sequence). CDR3 size: 16 residues. V lost 6 bases and J lost 6, with 21 bases in between. In DNA, the CDR3 is TGTGCCAGCAGCCCCCTGGGGGGGGCGGGGAGTCAGCCCCAGCATTTT. Residues: CASSPLGGAGSQPQHF.

This chain connects TRBV5-1 to TRBJ1-6; 9 nucleotides align to TRBD1. The junction had 6 bases not matched to a gene; V was cut back by 4 bases and J by 7 bases. CDR3 length: 15 amino acids. Germline-derived CDR1 and CDR2 are SGHRS and YFSETQ. The CDR3 reads CASSPIDRGNSPLHF. CDR3 nucleotides: TGCGCCAGCAGCCCTATTGACAGGGGGAATTCACCCCTCCACTTT.

This clone was seen more than once but under ten times. The chain recombines TRBV7-9 with TRBJ1-4, with D unresolved. CDR1 and CDR2 (germline): SEHNR, FQNEAQ (reference sequence). CDR3 size: 14 residues. Trimming shortened V by 7 bases and J by 8 bases, and 17 bases separated the two germline ends. The chain's CDR3 is CASTGVEGGEKLFF. As DNA, the CDR3 is TGTGCCAGCACCGGGGTGGAGGGTGGAGAAAAACTGTTTTTT.

V and J are TRBV5-8 and TRBJ1-2, with D uncertain. Looked up from germline, CDR1 is SGHTS and CDR2 is YDEGEE. The CDR3 has 13 residues. Trimming took 4 bases from V and 7 from J, leaving 14 bases between them. The CDR3 protein is CASSLGRPTGYTF. The CDR3 DNA reads as TGTGCCAGCAGCCTAGGCAGGCCTACTGGCTACACCTTC.

The rearrangement links TRBV5-1 to TRBJ2-3, with D possibly matching TRBD1 (6 bases). This CDR3 contains 13 residues. Trimming took off 2 bases at V and 4 bases at J, with 8 bases between the two ends. In germline, CDR1 is SGHRS, CDR2 YFSETQ. The CDR3 nucleotides read TGCGCCAGCAGCTTATACAGGGCAGATACGCAGTATTTT. Translating gives CASSLYRADTQYF.

This chain links TRBV5-1 with TRBJ1-4, with 10 nucleotides matching TRBD1. V shed 4 bases, J shed 7 bases, and the junction held 7 bases outside the gene matches. Looked up from germline, CDR1 is SGHRS and CDR2 is YFSETQ. This CDR3 is 15 amino acids long. The CDR3 spells CASSDRQGAAEKLFF. DNA for the CDR3: TGCGCCAGCAGCGACCGACAGGGGGCTGCTGAAAAACTGTTTTTT.

About this clone itself: This same CDR3 is encoded by further DNA sequences in the sample. The rearrangement joins TRBV20-1 to TRBJ2-7, with 11 bases that match TRBD2. Per the germline V gene, CDR1 is DFQATT and CDR2 is SNEGSKA (reference sequence). The CDR3 extends over 11 amino acids. V was clipped by 7 bases and J by 12 bases; unmatched bases: 8. CDR3 in amino acids: CSGSSGGARYF. DNA of the CDR3: TGCAGTGGGAGTAGCGGGGGGGCGCGGTACTTC.